This T cell receptor beta chain was recovered during a study of technical replicates of blood from a handful of donors. CDR1 and CDR2 from the germline V gene are SGHDN and FVKESK. Trimming pared 5 bases from V and 4 bases from J, leaving 11 bases between. This CDR3 has 13 residues. Here immunoSEQ multiplex PCR was the method, and the copy in TCRdb shows in-frame clones only, minus some. The sample consists of about 97,000 clones, about 96% of them appearing once. This clonotype originated in a human donor in good health. The sequencing sample was made of T cells isolated from PBMCs. The V and J genes are TRBV14 and TRBJ1-2; D is unclear. The CDR3 region is CASSATVVYGYTF. The CDR3 DNA sequence: TGTGCCAGCAGCGCCACAGTTGTCTATGGCTACACCTTC.